The T cell receptor beta chain described here comes from a study of tumor and adjacent non-tumor tissue in lung cancer. For the study at large: The patients, 10 men and 4 to 6 women, were roughly 30 to 76 with stage I to III disease. Findings and caveats of the study: Tumor TCR diversity, when higher, was linked to shorter survival. TCR diversity was significantly greater in tumor than normal lung tissue.

No cell sorting was done before RNA was extracted from the tissue. A modified ARM-PCR protocol with three rounds of nested PCR amplified TCRbeta. TCRdb redid the calling of the multiplex PCR reads with MiXCR, one entry per CDR3 protein. The sample records approximately 75,000 distinct CDR3 sequences, around 77% being singletons. A remark on this clonotype: Its antigen is as yet unknown. This CDR3 is missing its conserved last phenylalanine or tryptophan, likely due to a read error.

The TCR comes from a woman aged 45-65 years with non-small cell lung cancer. What was sequenced was lung tumor tissue.

In DNA, the CDR3 is TGTGCCAGCAGTCCGCGAGCAGGGTTTTTAGCCAAGAGGACCCAGTACATC. Amino acid sequence: CASSPRAGFLAKRTQYI. The rearrangement uses TRBV6-6 and TRBJ2-5, with D maybe TRBD1 (5 bases). The length of the CDR3 is 17 residues. Germline CDR1 reads MNHNY; CDR2 reads SVGAGI (reference sequence). The V end was cut by 5 bases, the J end by 7 bases, with 26 bases between.